The text below deals with one TCR beta chain. The CDR3 contains 14 residues. The germline V gene has CDR1 MNHEY and CDR2 SVGAGI. V trimming: 6 bases; J trimming: 7 bases; junction bases outside the gene matches: 8. The data derive from a study of blood T cell repertoires in COVID-19. Study-level information: The United States, Italy and Spain were the sources of the acute and convalescent COVID-19 samples. T cells, B-cell-depleted T cells, or PBMCs provided the cDNA or gDNA that served as material.

In the source study's methods: Reference gene primer amplification gave estimated nucleated cell counts. Only in-frame clones appear in the TCRdb table, and some are missing; sequencing was by immunoSEQ multiplex PCR. V and J calls and clone size are those listed in that table; D and trimming were worked out from the DNA. In the table there are tens of thousands of clones, around four fifths of which are singletons. The V and J genes are TRBV6-5 and TRBJ1-5; 8 positions match TRBD1. The source is a man aged 50 or older with acute or convalescent COVID-19. The sequencing input was peripheral blood. The CDR3 is CASSAGQVRQPQHF. The CDR3 region has the DNA TGTGCCAGCAGCGCGGGACAGGTCAGGCAGCCCCAGCATTTT.